The 6 T cell receptor beta chains below all came from one sample that was sequenced in a study of shared clonotypes between healthy human individuals (TCRdb year 2020). The library was built by means of the immunoSEQ multiplex PCR assay. This immuneACCESS table, as held by TCRdb, lists in-frame sequences with V and J called but not all clones. Of the missing ones, under half trace to an unresolved V gene in checked studies; the others have no known cause. Recorded for this sample are over a million clones; more than 95% of them occurred a single time. The ten most abundant clones make up roughly 1.2% of the sample. Material: naive CD4+ T cells sorted from blood. What this sample's cell subset or site label stands for: CD45RA+ positively selected. These receptors were obtained from a man under 40 in good health.

The chain couples TRBV7-2 to TRBJ2-2; the D gene is possibly TRBD2 (6 bases). Germline values: CDR1 SGHTA, CDR2 FQGNSA. This CDR3 comprises 15 residues. V was cut by 2 bases and J by 4 bases, with 11 bases left in between. CDR3 sequence: CASSLSSGGTGELFF. The CDR3, as DNA: TGTGCCAGCAGCTTATCCTCCGGGGGCACCGGGGAGCTGTTTTTT.

The table lists this clone with a count of one. The chain employs TRBV30 and TRBJ1-5, with D possibly being TRBD1 (6 bases). The CDR3 is made up of 13 amino acids. Germline assignment: CDR1 GTSNPN and CDR2 SVGIG (reference sequence). Between the trimmed V and J ends, which lost 2 bases and 5 bases, there was a span of 10 bases. CDR3 residues: CAWSSGGHQPQHF. In DNA, the CDR3 is TGTGCCTGGAGTTCTGGGGGGCATCAGCCCCAGCATTTT.

The chain combines TRBV11-2 with TRBJ1-2; D possibly corresponds to TRBD1 (5 bases). CDR3 size: 16 residues. V was clipped by 3 bases and J by 7 bases, with 21 bases between them. Germline CDR1 is SGHAT and CDR2 is FQNNGV. The chain's CDR3 is CASSLDPTGRRGGYTF. The DNA of the CDR3 is TGTGCCAGCAGCTTGGACCCCACGGGAAGAAGGGGTGGCTACACCTTC.

This chain links TRBV5-1 with TRBJ2-6; the D is unclear. The V end was cut by 3 bases, the J end by 4 bases, with 8 bases between. Germline V gene lookup returns CDR1 SGHRS and CDR2 YFSETQ. The CDR3 consists of 14 residues. The CDR3 spells CASSYGSGANVLTF. Written as DNA, the CDR3 is TGCGCCAGCAGCTACGGTTCCGGGGCCAACGTCCTGACTTTC.

This rearrangement joins TRBV7-9 to TRBJ2-1; D remains ambiguous. The germline CDR1 and CDR2 sequences are SEHNR and FQNEAQ (reference sequence). CDR3 length equals 11 residues. Trimming took 0 bases from V and 10 from J, leaving 4 bases between them. The CDR3 sequence: CASSLAIEQFF. The CDR3 DNA is TGTGCCAGCAGCTTAGCGATAGAGCAGTTCTTC. The entire variable domain, with the rest obtained from reference TRBV7-9 and TRBJ2-1, is as follows: DTGVSQNPRHKITKRGQNVTFRCDPISEHNRLYWYRQTLGQGPEFLTYFQNEAQLEKSRLLSDRFSAERPKGSFSTLEIQRTEQGDSAMYLCASSLAIEQFFGPGTRLTVL.

CDR3 DNA: TGTGCCAGCAGAGCGGACGGTGGAAGCACAGATACGCAGTATTTT. As protein: CASRADGGSTDTQYF. The gene calls are TRBV2 and TRBJ2-3; possible D gene TRBD2, 5 bases. The CDR3 runs 15 residues. Per the germline V gene, CDR1 is SNHLY and CDR2 is FYNNEI. Between the trimmed V and J ends, which lost 6 bases and 0 bases, there was a span of 13 bases.